The clone carrying this T cell receptor beta chain has just one count. The table came from immunoSEQ multiplex PCR; TCRdb's copy has only in-frame clones and leaves some out. The table includes around 27,000 clones, more than 90% detected once. This entry is derived from a study of T cell changes during pregnancy in multiple sclerosis. Germline assignment: CDR1 LNHNV and CDR2 YYDKDF (reference sequence). The V end lost 2 bases, the J end lost 4 bases, and 9 bases lay between the germline ends. The CDR3 is 14 residues long. Sequencing was performed on CD4+ T cells from peripheral blood mononuclear cells, taken in the first trimester of pregnancy. The chain recombines TRBV15 with TRBJ1-5; a possible D gene is TRBD1 (6 bases). This clonotype was obtained from a female donor with multiple sclerosis, enrolled in a pregnancy study. CDR3 sequence reads: CATSRKGGNQPQHF. DNA for the CDR3: TGTGCCACCAGCAGAAAGGGGGGGAATCAGCCCCAGCATTTT. Drawing the rest from reference TRBV15 and TRBJ1-5, the complete variable domain is DAMVIQNPRYQVTQFGKPVTLSCSQTLNHNVMYWYQQKSSQAPKLLFHYYDKDFNNEADTPDNFQSRRPNTSFCFLDIRSPGLGDTAMYLCATSRKGGNQPQHFGDGTRLSIL.